This T cell receptor beta chain was documented in a study of T-cell memory formation after mild COVID-19. General study points: Mainly in CM and EM were contracting CD4+ clones; CD8+ were in EMRA.

This clonotype has only a few counts. What it recognizes is unknown. TCRalpha and TCRbeta libraries used 5'RACE with constant-segment primers and UMIs. From the 5' RACE reads, TCRdb called clonotypes with MiXCR, one entry per CDR3 protein. The sample holds 280,000 or so distinct CDR3 sequences; 8% to 9% are singletons and the top ten take less than 25%. The V and J ends lost 0 bases and 2 bases respectively, with 8 bases between them. The CDR3 is 15 residues long. The germline V gene has CDR1 LGHNA and CDR2 YNFKEQ. Sequenced input: PBMCs or a T cell subset sorted from them (not recorded which). The TCR comes from a man between 18 and 29 years old who had mild COVID-19 (a few samples of this study predate the infection). Cell type and time point are not known. The chain carries TRBV4-2 and TRBJ1-5, with TRBD1 as a possible D gene (6 bases). The chain's CDR3 is CASSQDSGGNQPQHF. The CDR3, as DNA: TGTGCCAGCAGCCAAGACTCAGGGGGCAATCAGCCCCAGCATTTT.